This T cell receptor beta chain was captured by sequencing in a study of HIV-infected patients and healthy controls. cDNA was made from 500 ng RNA using alpha and beta constant primers. Alpha and beta chain libraries were made separately by chain-specific third strand synthesis with multiplexing indices. TCRdb used MiXCR to reprocess the 5' RACE reads, holding one entry per CDR3 protein. The table shows approximately 7,600 distinct CDR3 sequences, with more than 8% occurring only once. No cell fractionation was done, so the repertoire covers all unsorted peripheral blood T cells. This clonotype was seen a few times. The receptor's source is an adult with HIV infection. The sample here was blood, taken before antiretroviral therapy.

CDR3 residues: CASSSPGGSAFF. In DNA, the CDR3 is TGTGCCAGCAGCTCCCCAGGGGGCTCAGCTTTCTTT. This sequence joins TRBV7-3 and TRBJ1-1, with TRBD1 matching over 8 bases. The germline V gene encodes CDR1 SGHTA and CDR2 FQGTGA. The ends lost 4 bases at V and 10 bases at J; junction bases unmatched: 5. This CDR3 has 12 amino acids.